Below are 24 T cell receptor beta chains sequenced from a single sample in a study of siplizumab effects on memory and regulatory T cells. The data were produced by immunoSEQ multiplex PCR, yet TCRdb's version contains in-frame clones alone and is incomplete. The sample lists about 97,000 clones, roughly 91% occurring once. The sample comprised non-Treg CD4+ T cells sorted from blood. The receptors were sampled from a human donor in good health.

This chain joins TRBV12-5 and TRBJ1-2, with TRBD1 matching over 10 bases. The germline V gene has CDR1 LGHNT and CDR2 FRNRAP. Trimming took 4 bases from V and 7 from J; bases not matched to a gene: 12. The CDR3 is made up of 16 amino acids. DNA for the CDR3: TGTGCTAGTGGTTACGGCCCGGGACAGGGGTTGGGTGGCTACACCTTC. It translates to CASGYGPGQGLGGYTF.

CDR3 sequence reads: CASSIRDRGFTGANVLTF. CDR3 bases: TGTGCCAGTAGTATCCGGGACAGGGGCTTCACTGGGGCCAACGTCCTGACTTTC. The rearrangement links TRBV19 to TRBJ2-6; 10 bases agree with TRBD1. The germline CDR1 and CDR2 sequences are LNHDA and SQIVND (reference sequence). The CDR3 consists of 18 residues. J gave up 2 bases and V 3 bases, and 7 bases lay outside the gene matches.

The V gene is TRBV19, the J gene TRBJ2-3; TRBD2 aligns across 9 bases. The CDR3 runs to 15 residues. The germline V gene has CDR1 LNHDA and CDR2 SQIVND (reference sequence). Unmatched junction bases numbered 7, after V lost 3 bases and J lost 6 bases. CDR3 protein: CASSIPAGGGDTQYF. CDR3 DNA sequence: TGTGCCAGTAGTATCCCAGCGGGGGGAGGGGATACGCAGTATTTT.

Only one count was recorded for this clone. The V call is TRBV7-2, the J call TRBJ2-3, with a possible D match to TRBD2 (6 bases). Per germline, CDR1 SGHTA and CDR2 FQGNSA. Trimming cost V 3 bases and J 1 base, with 11 bases left between them. The CDR3 totals 15 residues. Written as DNA, the CDR3 is TGTGCCAGCAGCTTCAATAGCGGAGGCACAGATACGCAGTATTTT. This codes for CASSFNSGGTDTQYF.

The gene calls are TRBV10-1 and TRBJ2-2, with 11 bases matching TRBD1. This CDR3 is 15 amino acids long. CDR1 is WNHNN, CDR2 SYGVQD, per germline (reference sequence). V gave up 4 bases and J gave up 6 bases; unmatched junction bases: 4. The CDR3 reads CASSGGQGASGELFF. The CDR3 DNA sequence: TGCGCCAGCAGTGGAGGACAGGGGGCATCCGGGGAGCTGTTTTTT.

This chain joins TRBV9 and TRBJ2-3; 9 bases map to TRBD2. CDR3 size: 15 residues. Trimming removed 4 bases from V and 0 bases from J; junction bases left unmatched: 3. Germline CDR1 reads SGDLS; CDR2 reads YYNGEE. CDR3 sequence: CASSLAGLSTDTQYF. For the CDR3, the DNA is TGTGCCAGCAGCCTAGCGGGGCTAAGCACAGATACGCAGTATTTT.

The gene calls are TRBV1 and TRBJ2-7; TRBD1 is taken as the D call from the table, unchecked against the DNA. TRBV1 is classified as a pseudogene. This CDR3 has 16 amino acids. Here the CDR3 DNA reads TGCACCAGCAGCCAAGAATCCTACAGGGGAGCTTACGAGCAGTACTTC. This encodes CTSSQESYRGAYEQYF.

The chain couples TRBV11-3 to TRBJ2-1, with 13 bases lining up with TRBD2. The CDR3 consists of 17 residues. Germline CDR1 SGHNT, CDR2 YENEEA. Unmatched junction bases numbered 4, after V lost 5 bases and J lost 0 bases. CDR3 region: CASSQGLAGHSYNEQFF. The CDR3 DNA reads TGTGCCAGCAGCCAGGGACTAGCGGGGCACTCCTACAATGAGCAGTTCTTC.

The genes are TRBV6-6 and TRBJ1-1, with D tentatively TRBD1 (5 bases). The CDR3 runs to 14 residues. V was pared by 5 bases and J by 4 bases, with 14 bases between. Germline CDR1 is MNHNY and CDR2 is SVGAGI (reference sequence). The CDR3 region is CASSRQLQSTEAFF. The CDR3 region has the DNA TGTGCCAGCAGTCGACAGCTACAATCCACTGAAGCTTTCTTT.

The chain recombines TRBV6-6 with TRBJ2-1; 11 nucleotides line up with TRBD1. Germline V CDR1 and CDR2: MNHNY, SVGAGI (reference sequence). The V and J ends lost 6 bases and 3 bases, in that order; junction bases with no gene match: 4. The CDR3 is made up of 15 amino acids. In nucleotides, the CDR3 is TGTGCCAGCAGGACCGGGACAGGGGGCTACAATGAGCAGTTCTTC. Its protein product is CASRTGTGGYNEQFF.

CDR3 nucleotides: TGTGCCAGCAGCTTAGCCATATATGGGACATTATATTACGAGCAGTACTTC. This encodes CASSLAIYGTLYYEQYF. The rearrangement links TRBV7-9 to TRBJ2-7; TRBD1 might be the D (6 bases). V was shortened by 0 bases and J by 4 bases, with 19 bases between the two germline ends. Germline loops: CDR1 SEHNR, CDR2 FQNEAQ (reference sequence). The CDR3 covers 17 residues.

The chain combines TRBV7-2 with TRBJ1-1; 7 bases align to TRBD1. The ends lost 0 bases at V and 11 bases at J; junction bases unmatched: 6. This CDR3 has 13 amino acids. CDR1 is SGHTA and CDR2 is FQGNSA in the germline V gene. CDR3 nucleotide sequence: TGTGCCAGCAGCTTAGCGGGACAGCTTGGTGCTTTCTTT. As protein: CASSLAGQLGAFF.

This clone showed up just a few times. This chain connects TRBV18 to TRBJ1-5; D unclear. V lost 4 bases to trimming and J lost 1 base, with 5 bases between them. The germline CDR1 and CDR2 sequences are KGHSH and LQKENI. This CDR3 is built from 13 residues. The CDR3 protein is CASSLGSNQPQHF. The CDR3 DNA follows: TGTGCCAGCTCACTCGGAAGCAATCAGCCCCAGCATTTT.

The chain couples TRBV27 to TRBJ2-7, with 7 bases aligning to TRBD2. The CDR3 is 13 residues long. V gave up 8 bases and J gave up 3 bases; unmatched junction bases: 7. Germline V CDR1 and CDR2: MNHEY, SMNVEV (reference sequence). Here the CDR3 DNA reads TGTGCCAGCGGCACGCGGGGGATCTACGAGCAGTACTTC. Translation gives CASGTRGIYEQYF.

This clone appeared once. The rearrangement uses TRBV19 and TRBJ2-1; possible D gene TRBD2, 5 bases. The CDR3 length is 13 residues. From germline, CDR1 is LNHDA and CDR2 SQIVND (reference sequence). V was cut by 5 bases and J by 5 bases, with 10 bases left in between. The CDR3 DNA follows: TGTGCCAGTAGTCTCACCGGGAACAATGAGCAGTTCTTC. Amino acid sequence: CASSLTGNNEQFF.

This sequence joins TRBV7-2 and TRBJ2-3; D ambiguous. The CDR3 is 13 amino acids. The ends were cut back, 2 bases at V and 2 bases at J, with 5 bases in the middle. CDR1 SGHTA and CDR2 FQGNSA come from the germline V gene. Here the CDR3 reads CASSLLITDTQYF. The CDR3 bases are TGTGCCAGCAGCTTACTTATCACAGATACGCAGTATTTT.

The genes are TRBV2 and TRBJ2-7, with D possibly matching TRBD2 (5 bases). Germline loops: CDR1 SNHLY, CDR2 FYNNEI. The CDR3 contains 12 residues. Trimming left V 7 bases short and J 2 bases short, with 9 bases between. This chain's CDR3 is CASKAEPYEQYF. The CDR3 DNA sequence: TGTGCCAGCAAAGCGGAGCCCTACGAGCAGTACTTC.

This clone was seen only once. The V call is TRBV5-1, the J call TRBJ2-4; possibly TRBD2 for D (6 bases). Trimming took 4 bases from V and 6 from J, leaving 14 bases between them. Germline V gene sequence: CDR1 SGHRS, CDR2 YFSETQ. The CDR3 spans 14 residues. The CDR3 loop reads CASSPVGGTNIQYF. Written as DNA, the CDR3 is TGCGCCAGCAGCCCGGTGGGGGGTACAAACATTCAGTACTTC.

The table lists this clone with a count of one. The chain recombines TRBV30 with TRBJ1-6; possible D gene TRBD1, 5 bases. The germline V gene has CDR1 GTSNPN and CDR2 SVGIG (reference sequence). The CDR3 totals 13 residues. V gave up 4 bases and J gave up 2 bases, with 6 bases separating them. The CDR3 DNA reads TGTGCCTGGACAGGGACCTATAATTCACCCCTCCACTTT. Its protein product is CAWTGTYNSPLHF.

The genes are TRBV18 and TRBJ2-7; maybe TRBD2 (5 bases). The germline V gene has CDR1 KGHSH and CDR2 LQKENI. Between the trimmed V and J ends, which lost 0 bases and 3 bases, there was a span of 6 bases. The CDR3 extends over 13 amino acids. In DNA form, the CDR3 reads TGTGCCAGCTCACCACCGGGAGTCTACGAGCAGTACTTC. It is translated as CASSPPGVYEQYF.

The rearrangement uses TRBV5-1 and TRBJ2-1, with D possibly being TRBD2 (5 bases). Germline CDR1 reads SGHRS; CDR2 reads YFSETQ. The CDR3 covers 12 residues. Trimming left V 7 bases short and J 4 bases short, with 9 bases between. The DNA for the CDR3 is TGCGCCAGCGGGGAGCGGTACAATGAGCAGTTCTTC. This gives the protein CASGERYNEQFF.

The chain uses TRBV4-1 and TRBJ2-7; no reliable D call. The length of the CDR3 is 17 residues. The V gene's germline CDR1 is MGHRA and CDR2 YSYEKL. Trimming removed 1 base at V and 1 base at J, with 17 bases between. The CDR3 DNA follows: TGCGCCAGCAGCCAAGTATATCAGCTCCGTCTTTCCTACGAGCAGTACTTC. Its protein product is CASSQVYQLRLSYEQYF.

This CDR3 is CASRPSTNTGELFF. In DNA form, the CDR3 reads TGCGCCAGCAGACCATCTACGAACACCGGGGAGCTGTTTTTT. The J gene is TRBJ2-2, the V gene TRBV5-1; no definite D call. V dropped 5 bases and J dropped 0 bases, with 8 bases sitting between them. This CDR3 spans 14 amino acids. Germline CDR1 is SGHRS and CDR2 is YFSETQ.

CDR3 nucleotide sequence: TGTGCCTGGAGTGTAGGCTCGGCGGATACCGGGGAGCTGTTTTTT. Its translation: CAWSVGSADTGELFF. The V call is TRBV30, the J call TRBJ2-2; D gene ambiguous. Germline loops: CDR1 GTSNPN, CDR2 SVGIG (reference sequence). The V end was cut by 0 bases, the J end by 5 bases, with 13 bases between. The CDR3 sequence is 15 residues long.